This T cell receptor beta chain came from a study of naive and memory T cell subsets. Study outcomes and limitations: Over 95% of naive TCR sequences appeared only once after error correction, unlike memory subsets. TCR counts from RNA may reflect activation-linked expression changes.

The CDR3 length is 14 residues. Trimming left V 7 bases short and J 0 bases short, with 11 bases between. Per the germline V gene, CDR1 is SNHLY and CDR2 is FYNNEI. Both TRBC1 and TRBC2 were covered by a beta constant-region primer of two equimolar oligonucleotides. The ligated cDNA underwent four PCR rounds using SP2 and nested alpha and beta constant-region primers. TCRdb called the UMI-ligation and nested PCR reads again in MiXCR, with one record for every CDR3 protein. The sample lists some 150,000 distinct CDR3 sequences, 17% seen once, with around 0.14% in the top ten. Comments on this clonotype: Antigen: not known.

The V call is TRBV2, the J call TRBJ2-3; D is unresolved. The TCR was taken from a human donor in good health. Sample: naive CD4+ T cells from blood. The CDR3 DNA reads TGTGCCAGCAAACCGACTTATAGCACAGATACGCAGTATTTT. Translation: CASKPTYSTDTQYF.